One sample yielded the 6 T cell receptor beta chains listed below, sequenced in a study of technical replicates of blood from several donors. Sequencing was performed with immunoSEQ multiplex PCR; in TCRdb, only in-frame clones are kept and a portion is missing. The sample lists under 90,000 clones; 96% were seen once. The sequenced material came from T cells isolated from PBMCs. The receptors come from a human donor in good health.

V and J are TRBV5-1 and TRBJ1-1, with TRBD1 identical over 9 bases. The CDR3 runs to 15 residues. The V segment lost 0 bases and the J segment 6 bases; nucleotides outside the gene matches: 6. From germline, CDR1 is SGHRS and CDR2 YFSETQ. The CDR3 protein is CASSLADRGRAEAFF. The CDR3 coding sequence is TGCGCCAGCAGCTTGGCGGACAGGGGAAGAGCTGAAGCTTTCTTT.

The table lists this clone with a count of one. The chain combines TRBV10-1 with TRBJ2-2, with 8 bases that match TRBD1. The CDR3 is 15 residues long. Losses at the gene ends were 3 bases for V and 5 bases for J; bases not matched to a gene: 5. Per the germline V gene, CDR1 is WNHNN and CDR2 is SYGVQD (reference sequence). The CDR3: CASSENRGWTGELFF. The CDR3, as DNA: TGCGCCAGCAGTGAAAACAGGGGGTGGACCGGGGAGCTGTTTTTT.

J is TRBJ2-3 and V is TRBV6-1; TRBD2 aligns across 7 bases. J lost 3 bases, V lost 6 bases, and 6 bases had no gene match. The germline gives CDR1 MNHNS, CDR2 SASEGT. The CDR3 contains 14 residues. The DNA of the CDR3 is TGTGCCAGCAGGCTGCAGGGAGGGACAGATACGCAGTATTTT. This encodes CASRLQGGTDTQYF.

J is TRBJ2-7 and V is TRBV4-2; no clear D. Trimming stripped 4 bases from V and 3 bases from J, with 19 bases between. Germline-derived CDR1 and CDR2 are LGHNA and YNFKEQ. This CDR3 is 16 amino acids long. The DNA for the CDR3 is TGTGCCAGCAGCCCCGATTTCGGAACAGTGAACTACGAGCAGTACTTC. This translates into CASSPDFGTVNYEQYF.

The J gene is TRBJ2-3, the V gene TRBV7-3, with 7 bases identical to TRBD1. This CDR3 contains 14 residues. The V segment lost 5 bases and the J segment 4 bases; nucleotides outside the gene matches: 6. Per the germline V gene, CDR1 is SGHTA and CDR2 is FQGTGA. CDR3 residues: CASSPGTASDTQYF. CDR3 DNA sequence: TGTGCCAGCAGCCCCGGGACAGCCTCAGATACGCAGTATTTT.

This sequence joins TRBV6-5 and TRBJ1-2; D gene uncertain. The germline V gene encodes CDR1 MNHEY and CDR2 SVGAGI. V lost 6 bases and J 0 bases, leaving 14 bases between the germline ends. There are 15 residues in the CDR3. Here the CDR3 DNA reads TGTGCCAGCAGCCCCTTCAGCGTAACTAACTATGGCTACACCTTC. The encoded protein is CASSPFSVTNYGYTF.